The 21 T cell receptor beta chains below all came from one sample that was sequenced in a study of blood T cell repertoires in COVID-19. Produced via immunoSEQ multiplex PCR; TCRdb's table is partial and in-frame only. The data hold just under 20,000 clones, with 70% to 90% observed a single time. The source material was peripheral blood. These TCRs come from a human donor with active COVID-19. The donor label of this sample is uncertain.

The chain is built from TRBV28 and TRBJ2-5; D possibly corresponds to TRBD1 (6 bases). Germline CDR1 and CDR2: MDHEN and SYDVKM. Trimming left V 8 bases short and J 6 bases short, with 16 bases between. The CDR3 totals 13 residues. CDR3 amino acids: CASVIRGTKTQYF. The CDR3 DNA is TGTGCCAGCGTCATCAGGGGAACGAAGACCCAGTACTTC.

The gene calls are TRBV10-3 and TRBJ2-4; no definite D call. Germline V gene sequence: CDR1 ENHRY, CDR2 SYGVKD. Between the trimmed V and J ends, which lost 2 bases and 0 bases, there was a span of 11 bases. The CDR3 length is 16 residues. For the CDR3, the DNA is TGTGCCATCAGTGAGCAAGGAGAGTTAGCCAAAAACATTCAGTACTTC. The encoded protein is CAISEQGELAKNIQYF.

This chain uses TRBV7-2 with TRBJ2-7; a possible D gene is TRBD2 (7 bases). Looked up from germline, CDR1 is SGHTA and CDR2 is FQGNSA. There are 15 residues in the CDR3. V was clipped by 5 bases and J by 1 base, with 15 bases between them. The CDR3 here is CASSLQGGASYEQYF. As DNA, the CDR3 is TGTGCCAGCAGCCTCCAAGGGGGGGCGTCCTACGAGCAGTACTTC.

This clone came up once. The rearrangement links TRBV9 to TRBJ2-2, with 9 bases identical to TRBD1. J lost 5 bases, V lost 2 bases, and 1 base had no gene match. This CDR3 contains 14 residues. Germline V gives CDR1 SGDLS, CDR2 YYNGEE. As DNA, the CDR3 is TGTGCCAGCAGCGTTGGGACAGGGACCGGGGAGCTGTTTTTT. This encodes CASSVGTGTGELFF.

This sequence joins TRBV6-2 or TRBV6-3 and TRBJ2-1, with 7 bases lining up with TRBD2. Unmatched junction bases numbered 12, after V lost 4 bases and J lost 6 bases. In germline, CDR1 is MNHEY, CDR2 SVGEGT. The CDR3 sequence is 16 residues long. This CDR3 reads CASSWATSRFINEQFF. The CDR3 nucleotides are TGTGCCAGCAGTTGGGCGACTAGCAGATTTATCAATGAGCAGTTCTTC.

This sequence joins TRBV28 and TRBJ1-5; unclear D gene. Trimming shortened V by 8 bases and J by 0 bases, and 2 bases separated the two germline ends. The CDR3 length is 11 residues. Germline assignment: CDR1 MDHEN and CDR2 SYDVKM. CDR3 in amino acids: CASHSNQPQHF. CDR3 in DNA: TGTGCCAGCCATAGCAATCAGCCCCAGCATTTT.

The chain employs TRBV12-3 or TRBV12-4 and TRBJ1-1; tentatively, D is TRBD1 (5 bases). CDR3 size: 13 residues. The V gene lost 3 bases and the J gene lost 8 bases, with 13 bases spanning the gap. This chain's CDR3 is CASSFGGTTEAFF. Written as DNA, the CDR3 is TGTGCCAGCAGTTTCGGAGGGACGACCGAAGCTTTCTTT.

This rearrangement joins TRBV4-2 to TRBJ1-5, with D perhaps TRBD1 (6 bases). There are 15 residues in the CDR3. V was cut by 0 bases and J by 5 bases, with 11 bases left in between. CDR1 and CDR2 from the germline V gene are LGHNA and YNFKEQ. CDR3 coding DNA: TGTGCCAGCAGCCAAGATTCAGGGGCCCATCAGCCCCAGCATTTT. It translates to CASSQDSGAHQPQHF.

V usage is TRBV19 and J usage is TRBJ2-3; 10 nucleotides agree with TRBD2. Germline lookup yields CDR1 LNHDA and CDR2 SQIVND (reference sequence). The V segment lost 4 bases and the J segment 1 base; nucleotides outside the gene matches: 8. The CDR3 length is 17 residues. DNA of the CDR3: TGTGCCAGTAGTAGAACTAGCGGGACTTTTGGCACAGATACGCAGTATTTT. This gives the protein CASSRTSGTFGTDTQYF.

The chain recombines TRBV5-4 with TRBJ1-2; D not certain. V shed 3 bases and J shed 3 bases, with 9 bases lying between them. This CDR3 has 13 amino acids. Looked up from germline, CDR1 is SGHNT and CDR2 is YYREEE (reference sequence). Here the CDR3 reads CASSSPGDYGYTF. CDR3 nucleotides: TGTGCCAGCAGCTCTCCGGGAGACTATGGCTACACCTTC. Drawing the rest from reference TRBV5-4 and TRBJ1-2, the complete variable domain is ETGVTQSPTHLIKTRGQQVTLRCSSQSGHNTVSWYQQALGQGPQFIFQYYREEENGRGNFPPRFSGLQFPNYSSELNVNALELDDSALYLCASSSPGDYGYTFGSGTRLTVV.

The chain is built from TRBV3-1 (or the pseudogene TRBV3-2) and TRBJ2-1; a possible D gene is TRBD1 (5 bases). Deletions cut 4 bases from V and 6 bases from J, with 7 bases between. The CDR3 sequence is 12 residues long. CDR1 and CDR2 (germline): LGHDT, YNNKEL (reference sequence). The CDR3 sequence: CASSRTGNEQFF. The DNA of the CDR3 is TGTGCCAGCAGCCGTACAGGCAATGAGCAGTTCTTC.

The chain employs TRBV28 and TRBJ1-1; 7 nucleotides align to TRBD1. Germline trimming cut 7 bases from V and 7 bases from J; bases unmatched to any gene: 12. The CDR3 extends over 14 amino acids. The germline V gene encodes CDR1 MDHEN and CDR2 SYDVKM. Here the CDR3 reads CASNVGGRGVEAFF. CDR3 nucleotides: TGTGCCAGCAACGTTGGGGGCAGGGGGGTTGAAGCTTTCTTT. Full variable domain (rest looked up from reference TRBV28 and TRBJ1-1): DVKVTQSSRYLVKRTGEKVFLECVQDMDHENMFWYRQDPGLGLRLIYFSYDVKMKEKGDIPEGYSVSREKKERFSLILESASTNQTSMYLCASNVGGRGVEAFFGQGTRLTVV.

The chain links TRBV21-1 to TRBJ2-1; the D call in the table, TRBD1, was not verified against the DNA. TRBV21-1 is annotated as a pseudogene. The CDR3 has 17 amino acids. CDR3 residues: CASSKVGPLGAENEQFF. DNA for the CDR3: TGTGCCAGCAGCAAAGTGGGCCCCCTAGGGGCGGAAAATGAGCAGTTCTTC.

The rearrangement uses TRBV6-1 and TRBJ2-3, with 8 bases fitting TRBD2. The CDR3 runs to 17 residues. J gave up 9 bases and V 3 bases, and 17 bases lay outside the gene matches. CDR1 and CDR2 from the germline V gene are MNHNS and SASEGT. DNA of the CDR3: TGTGCCAGCAGTGACACACCGGGGGGGTTGGCCGCAGGCACGCAGTATTTT. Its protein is CASSDTPGGLAAGTQYF.

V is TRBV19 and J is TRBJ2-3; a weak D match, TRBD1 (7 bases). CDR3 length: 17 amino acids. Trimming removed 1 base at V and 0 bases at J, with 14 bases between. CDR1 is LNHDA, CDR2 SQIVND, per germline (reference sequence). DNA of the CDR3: TGTGCCAGTAGTATAGGGCAGGGGGGAACTAGCACAGATACGCAGTATTTT. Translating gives CASSIGQGGTSTDTQYF.

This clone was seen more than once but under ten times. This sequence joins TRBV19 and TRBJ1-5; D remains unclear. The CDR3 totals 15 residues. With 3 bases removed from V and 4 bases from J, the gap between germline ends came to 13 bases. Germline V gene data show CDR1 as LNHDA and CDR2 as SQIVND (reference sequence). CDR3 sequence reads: CASSIQSTRNQPQHF. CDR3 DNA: TGTGCCAGTAGTATCCAGTCCACAAGAAATCAGCCCCAGCATTTT.

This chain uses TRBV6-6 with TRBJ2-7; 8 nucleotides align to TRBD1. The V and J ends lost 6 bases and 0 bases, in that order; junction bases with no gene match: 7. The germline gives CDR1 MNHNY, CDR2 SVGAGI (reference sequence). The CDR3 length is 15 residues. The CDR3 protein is CASSRGQGFSYEQYF. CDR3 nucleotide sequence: TGTGCCAGCAGCCGAGGACAGGGCTTCTCCTACGAGCAGTACTTC.

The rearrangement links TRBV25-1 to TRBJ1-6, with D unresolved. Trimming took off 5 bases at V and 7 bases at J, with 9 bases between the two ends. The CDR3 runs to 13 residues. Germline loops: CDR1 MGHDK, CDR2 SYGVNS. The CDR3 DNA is TGTGCCAGCAGTACCGGGAACAATTCACCCCTCCACTTT. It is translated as CASSTGNNSPLHF.

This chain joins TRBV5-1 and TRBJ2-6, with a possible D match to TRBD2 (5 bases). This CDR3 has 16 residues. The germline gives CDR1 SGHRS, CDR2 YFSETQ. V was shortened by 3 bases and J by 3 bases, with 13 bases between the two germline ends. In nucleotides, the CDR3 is TGCGCCAGCAGCTCCCGAGGGCCTGTTGGGGCCAACGTCCTGACTTTC. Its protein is CASSSRGPVGANVLTF.

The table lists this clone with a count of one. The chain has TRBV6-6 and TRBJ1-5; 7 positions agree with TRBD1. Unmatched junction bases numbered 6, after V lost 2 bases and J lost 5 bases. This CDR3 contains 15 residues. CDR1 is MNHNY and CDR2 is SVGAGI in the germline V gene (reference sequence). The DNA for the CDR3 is TGTGCCAGCAGTTACATTCCGCAGGGGGATCAGCCCCAGCATTTT. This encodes CASSYIPQGDQPQHF.

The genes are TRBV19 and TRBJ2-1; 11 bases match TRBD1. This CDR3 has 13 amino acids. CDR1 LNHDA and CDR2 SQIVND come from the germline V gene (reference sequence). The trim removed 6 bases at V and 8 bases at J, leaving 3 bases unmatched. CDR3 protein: CASSGTGGHEQFF. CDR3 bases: TGTGCCAGTAGCGGGACAGGGGGACATGAGCAGTTCTTC.